The 11 T cell receptor beta chains reported below all come from one sample, sequenced in a study of cytomegalovirus exposure and HLA in healthy donors. Amplification used 60 Vbeta primers and 13 Jbeta primers. Profiling relied on immunoSEQ multiplex PCR, and the TCRdb table lists in-frame clones only, not all of them. The sample shows roughly 100,000 clones, 78% of them seen only once. What was sequenced was PBMCs. Source of these receptors: a woman in her thirties or forties in good health and CMV-seronegative.

The chain employs TRBV6-5 and TRBJ1-3; D unresolved. The V gene lost 0 bases and the J gene lost 3 bases, with 9 bases spanning the gap. This CDR3 spans 15 amino acids. In germline, CDR1 is MNHEY, CDR2 SVGAGI. The CDR3 DNA reads TGTGCCAGCAGTTACTCCGCGGGGAATGGAAACACCATATATTTT. Encoded protein: CASSYSAGNGNTIYF.

The chain uses TRBV30 and TRBJ1-6, with TRBD1 matching 7 bases. V shed 5 bases and J 2 bases; nucleotides not matched to a gene: 15. Germline loops: CDR1 GTSNPN, CDR2 SVGIG (reference sequence). The CDR3 sequence is 18 residues long. CDR3 protein: CAWQKGAIARTYNSPLHF. CDR3 coding DNA: TGTGCCTGGCAAAAGGGGGCAATTGCGAGGACCTATAATTCACCCCTCCACTTT.

The rearrangement joins TRBV9 to TRBJ2-1; 9 bases agree with TRBD2. Germline CDR1 reads SGDLS; CDR2 reads YYNGEE. V lost 3 bases and J lost 0; bases outside the gene matches: 4. This CDR3 spans 16 amino acids. CDR3 coding DNA: TGTGCCAGCAGCGGTGCTAGCGGGGCCTCCTACAATGAGCAGTTCTTC. This translates into CASSGASGASYNEQFF.

This clone has more than one count but fewer than ten. The chain couples TRBV5-1 to TRBJ1-1, with 9 bases aligning to TRBD1. The length of the CDR3 is 13 residues. Germline assignment: CDR1 SGHRS and CDR2 YFSETQ. V gave up 5 bases and J gave up 6 bases; unmatched junction bases: 5. The CDR3 nucleotides are TGCGCCAGCAGTCCGGACAGGGGATCTGAAGCTTTCTTT. It specifies CASSPDRGSEAFF. Combining the CDR3 with reference TRBV5-1 and TRBJ1-1 gives the whole variable domain KAGVTQTPRYLIKTRGQQVTLSCSPISGHRSVSWYQQTPGQGLQFLFEYFSETQRNKGNFPGRFSGRQFSNSRSEMNVSTLELGDSALYLCASSPDRGSEAFFGQGTRLTVV.

The J gene is TRBJ1-4, the V gene TRBV28; TRBD1 aligns across 8 bases. Germline trimming cut 5 bases from V and 8 bases from J; bases unmatched to any gene: 7. From germline, CDR1 is MDHEN and CDR2 SYDVKM. The CDR3 covers 14 residues. CDR3 in DNA: TGTGCCAGCAGTGACAGGGGAAGGGACGAAAAACTGTTTTTT. Protein sequence: CASSDRGRDEKLFF.

This chain uses TRBV19 with TRBJ1-5; D is ambiguous. V lost 6 bases and J lost 1, with 10 bases in between. From germline, CDR1 is LNHDA and CDR2 SQIVND (reference sequence). This CDR3 contains 14 residues. CDR3 amino acids: CASRMGGSNQPQHF. Written as DNA, the CDR3 is TGTGCCAGTAGGATGGGCGGGAGCAATCAGCCCCAGCATTTT. Together with reference TRBV19 and TRBJ1-5, the CDR3 gives the full variable domain: DGGITQSPKYLFRKEGQNVTLSCEQNLNHDAMYWYRQDPGQGLRLIYYSQIVNDFQKGDIAEGYSVSREKKESFPLTVTSAQKNPTAFYLCASRMGGSNQPQHFGDGTRLSIL.

The chain combines TRBV18 with TRBJ2-3; 8 bases map to TRBD2. V lost 1 base and J lost 0; bases outside the gene matches: 9. This CDR3 contains 18 residues. CDR1 and CDR2 from the germline V gene are KGHSH and LQKENI. The chain's CDR3 is CASSPLAGPARSTDTQYF. CDR3 nucleotide sequence: TGTGCCAGCTCACCACTAGCGGGGCCAGCTAGAAGCACAGATACGCAGTATTTT.

This clone was picked up a small number of times. This chain connects TRBV5-6 to TRBJ2-7, with D perhaps TRBD2 (6 bases). V gave up 2 bases and J gave up 5 bases, with 17 bases separating them. Germline CDR1 and CDR2: SGHDT and YYEEEE. This CDR3 region has 15 residues. For the CDR3, the DNA is TGTGCCAGCAGCTTAGGGGCGGGAACCGCCCACGAGCAGTACTTC. Its translation: CASSLGAGTAHEQYF.

The chain couples TRBV10-3 to TRBJ2-1; D gene ambiguous. Germline V gene sequence: CDR1 ENHRY, CDR2 SYGVKD. The length of the CDR3 is 14 residues. Trimming stripped 3 bases from V and 9 bases from J, with 15 bases between. The CDR3 reads CAISEGHSSGEQFF. In DNA, the CDR3 is TGTGCCATCAGTGAAGGCCACAGTTCCGGTGAGCAGTTCTTC.

V usage is TRBV27 and J usage is TRBJ1-5; perhaps TRBD1 as D (5 bases). V was pared by 4 bases and J by 8 bases, with 15 bases between. CDR3 size: 14 residues. Germline CDR1 is MNHEY and CDR2 is SMNVEV (reference sequence). The CDR3 reads CASSWSRGSEPQHF. The CDR3 DNA is TGTGCCAGCAGTTGGAGTAGGGGATCGGAGCCCCAGCATTTT.

The rearrangement uses TRBV5-6 and TRBJ2-1, with 8 bases fitting TRBD2. This CDR3 contains 16 residues. The V segment lost 2 bases and the J segment 7 bases; nucleotides outside the gene matches: 11. Germline-derived CDR1 and CDR2 are SGHDT and YYEEEE. Here the CDR3 reads CASSFPPGGYGNEQFF. CDR3 coding DNA: TGTGCCAGCAGCTTCCCCCCGGGGGGGTATGGGAATGAGCAGTTCTTC.